The table lists the clone carrying this T cell receptor (beta chain) with many counts. Trimming removed 8 bases at V and 5 bases at J, with 15 bases between. The CDR3 totals 12 residues. The germline V gene has CDR1 SQVTM and CDR2 ANQGSEA. This entry is derived from a study of Graves' ophthalmopathy and Graves' hyperthyroidism. The study amplified TCR beta CDR3 regions using RNA transcripts. The authors performed first-round RT-PCR with HTBI primers and then a second-round multiplex PCR. TCRdb passed the multiplex PCR reads through MiXCR, listing each CDR3 protein once. This sample has 350,000 or so distinct CDR3 sequences; roughly a sixth occur once, and the top ten carry around an eighth.

Sequencing was done on a sample of peripheral blood. The receptor was isolated from an adult man with Graves' ophthalmopathy. The V gene is TRBV29-1, the J gene TRBJ2-5; D may be TRBD1 (6 bases). Here the CDR3 reads CSSAGARETQYF. CDR3 bases: TGCAGCTCCGCAGGGGCTAGGGAGACCCAGTACTTC.